A selection of T cell receptor beta chains follows, all from one sample in a study of T cells after somatic rescue of genetic block. Libraries were prepared by immunoSEQ multiplex PCR; TCRdb keeps only in-frame clonotypes and omits some of them. The profile shows roughly 51,000 clones, around 96% of them singletons. Specimen: peripheral blood mononuclear cells (PBMCs). These receptors came from a child under two years old. The CDR3 runs from the conserved cysteine through the conserved F or W. D genes are given only for firm matches. Some rows have no size entry. The others give once, few or many, or a class for an expanded clone.

v_gene: TRBV2
d_gene: -
abundance: -
len: 12
j_gene: TRBJ1-1
CDR3aa: CASHRGNTEAFF
CDR3nt: TGTGCCAGTCATAGGGGGAACACTGAAGCTTTCTTT

v_gene: TRBV4-1
d_gene: -
abundance: -
len: 15
j_gene: TRBJ2-5
CDR3aa: CASSQDWQGEETQYF
CDR3nt: TGCGCCAGCAGCCAAGATTGGCAGGGCGAAGAGACCCAGTACTTC

v_gene: TRBV5-1
d_gene: -
abundance: -
len: 14
j_gene: TRBJ2-7
CDR3aa: CASSLVGGWYEQYF
CDR3nt: TGCGCCAGCAGCTTGGTCGGGGGATGGTACGAGCAGTACTTC

v_gene: TRBV6-6
d_gene: -
abundance: -
len: 12
j_gene: TRBJ2-7
CDR3aa: CASSYSDYEQYF
CDR3nt: TGTGCCAGCAGTTACTCAGACTACGAGCAGTACTTC

v_gene: TRBV6-1
d_gene: TRBD2
abundance: -
len: 14
j_gene: TRBJ2-7
CDR3aa: CASRGTSGRHEQYF
CDR3nt: TGTGCCAGCAGGGGGACTAGCGGGAGACACGAGCAGTACTTC

v_gene: TRBV9
d_gene: TRBD2
abundance: -
len: 16
j_gene: TRBJ2-2
CDR3aa: CASSVGTSGRAGELFF
CDR3nt: TGTGCCAGCAGCGTAGGGACTAGCGGGAGGGCCGGGGAGCTGTTTTTT

v_gene: TRBV4-3
d_gene: TRBD1
abundance: once
len: 15
j_gene: TRBJ1-4
CDR3aa: CASTQGALRGEKLFF
CDR3nt: TGCGCCAGCACCCAGGGGGCCCTAAGAGGGGAAAAACTGTTTTTT

v_gene: TRBV7-3
d_gene: -
abundance: once
len: 12
j_gene: TRBJ1-5
CDR3aa: CASSLPAMPQHF
CDR3nt: TGTGCCAGCAGCTTACCGGCAATGCCCCAGCATTTT

v_gene: TRBV19
d_gene: -
abundance: -
len: 14
j_gene: TRBJ2-7
CDR3aa: CASSMGSASYEQYF
CDR3nt: TGTGCCAGTAGTATGGGGTCAGCCTCCTACGAGCAGTACTTC

v_gene: TRBV15
d_gene: TRBD2
abundance: -
len: 16
j_gene: TRBJ2-5
CDR3aa: CATSRDRLAGGETQYF
CDR3nt: TGTGCCACCAGCAGAGATCGACTAGCGGGAGGAGAGACCCAGTACTTC

v_gene: TRBV2
d_gene: TRBD1
abundance: -
len: 14
j_gene: TRBJ1-2
CDR3aa: CASSETDRSYGYTF
CDR3nt: TGTGCCAGCAGTGAGACGGACAGGAGCTATGGCTACACCTTC

v_gene: TRBV29-1
d_gene: -
abundance: -
len: 11
j_gene: TRBJ2-7
CDR3aa: CSVAGTYEQYF
CDR3nt: TGCAGCGTTGCGGGAACCTACGAGCAGTACTTC

v_gene: TRBV9
d_gene: TRBD2
abundance: -
len: 14
j_gene: TRBJ2-1
CDR3aa: CASSGLASYNEQFF
CDR3nt: TGTGCCAGCAGCGGACTAGCGTCCTACAATGAGCAGTTCTTC

v_gene: TRBV6-1
d_gene: -
abundance: once
len: 14
j_gene: TRBJ2-3
CDR3aa: CASKIVGSTDTQYF
CDR3nt: TGTGCCAGCAAAATAGTCGGGAGCACAGATACGCAGTATTTT

v_gene: TRBV7-9
d_gene: -
abundance: -
len: 14
j_gene: TRBJ2-1
CDR3aa: CASSVGFAGDEQFF
CDR3nt: TGTGCCAGCAGCGTTGGATTCGCGGGCGATGAGCAGTTCTTC

v_gene: TRBV11-2
d_gene: -
abundance: -
len: 12
j_gene: TRBJ2-3
CDR3aa: CASSFRADTQYF
CDR3nt: TGTGCCAGCAGCTTCAGGGCAGATACGCAGTATTTT